This section outlines one TCR beta chain sequence together with its context. Its antigen is currently unknown. The donors were all Caucasian adults (living in Nashville, Tennessee). These data are taken from a study of shared clonotypes between healthy human individuals. Study context: The study used three CD4 naive, three CD4 memory, two CD8 naive and one CD8 memory plate per donor. Study results and caveats: Clonotypes not shared had lower generation probabilities than those common to all four donors. Memory subsets generally showed lower estimated richness than naive subsets.

Profiling relied on immunoSEQ multiplex PCR, and the TCRdb table lists in-frame clones only, not all of them. The table has some 2,500,000 clones, roughly 90% seen once. Sequenced input: naive CD4+ T cells from PBMCs. Documented subset: CD45RA+ positively selected. This sequence was found in a man aged 18 to 30 in good health. Some clones in this sample may be carry-over from other donors' samples.

Here the CDR3 reads CASSEAHRTDTQYF. The CDR3 DNA follows: TGTGCCAGCAGTGAGGCTCACCGCACAGATACGCAGTATTTT. The rearrangement joins TRBV2 to TRBJ2-3; D remains ambiguous. Germline CDR1 is SNHLY and CDR2 is FYNNEI. This CDR3 spans 14 amino acids. V lost 3 bases and J lost 1, with 8 bases in between.